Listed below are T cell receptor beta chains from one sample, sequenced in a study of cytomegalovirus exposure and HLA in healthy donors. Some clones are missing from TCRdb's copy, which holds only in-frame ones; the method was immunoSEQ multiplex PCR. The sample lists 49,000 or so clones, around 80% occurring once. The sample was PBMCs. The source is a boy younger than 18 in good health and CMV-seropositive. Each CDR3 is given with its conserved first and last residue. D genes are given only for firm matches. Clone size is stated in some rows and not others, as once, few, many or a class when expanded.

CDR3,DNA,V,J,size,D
CASSQGGQGLSSYNSPLHF,TGCGCCAGCAGCCAAGGGGGACAGGGGTTGAGCTCCTATAATTCACCCCTCCACTTT,TRBV4-1,TRBJ1-6,once,TRBD1
CASSEGDREGNGELFF,TGCGCCAGCAGTGAAGGAGACAGGGAAGGGAACGGGGAGCTGTTTTTT,TRBV10-2,TRBJ2-2,-,TRBD1
CASKDRPMNTEAFF,TGTGCCAGCAAGGACAGACCTATGAACACTGAAGCTTTCTTT,TRBV6-4,TRBJ1-1,-,-
CASSLQGTPPSEQYF,TGTGCCAGCAGCCTCCAGGGGACCCCTCCCTCCGAGCAGTACTTC,TRBV7-9,TRBJ2-7,once,-
CASSFSPGDWNTEAFF,TGCGCCAGCAGCTTTTCGCCAGGGGATTGGAACACTGAAGCTTTCTTT,TRBV5-1,TRBJ1-1,-,-
CASSLAGVRETQYF,TGTGCCAGCAGCCTTGCGGGGGTCCGAGAGACCCAGTACTTC,TRBV7-9,TRBJ2-5,-,TRBD2
CASGGARETQYF,TGTGCCAGCGGGGGGGCCAGAGAGACCCAGTACTTC,TRBV5-6,TRBJ2-5,-,-
CASSQRGGLTGELFF,TGTGCCAGCAGCCAACGCGGGGGCCTAACCGGGGAGCTGTTTTTT,TRBV13,TRBJ2-2,once,-
CASSLGLAGASDEQFF,TGCGCCAGCAGCTTGGGCCTAGCGGGGGCGAGCGATGAGCAGTTCTTC,TRBV5-1,TRBJ2-1,-,TRBD2
CASSEAGQRPTGELFF,TGTGCCAGCAGTGAAGCGGGACAGAGACCCACCGGGGAGCTGTTTTTT,TRBV2,TRBJ2-2,-,TRBD1
CASSWRTSQETQYF,TGTGCCAGCAGCTGGCGGACTAGCCAAGAGACCCAGTACTTC,TRBV7-2,TRBJ2-5,-,TRBD2
CASTNSNRAGAKNIQYF,TGTGCCAGTACCAATTCGAACAGGGCCGGGGCCAAAAACATTCAGTACTTC,TRBV19,TRBJ2-4,once,-
CASSEEIAGVGELFF,TGTGCCAGCAGTGAAGAGATAGCGGGGGTCGGGGAGCTGTTTTTT,TRBV6-1,TRBJ2-2,few,TRBD2
CASSSSVTEAFF,TGCGCCAGCAGCTCGTCTGTCACTGAAGCTTTCTTT,TRBV5-1,TRBJ1-1,-,-
CASSESNGYTQYF,TGCGCCAGCAGTGAGTCGAACGGGTATACGCAGTATTTT,TRBV10-1,TRBJ2-3,-,-
CASSMDSINYGYTF,TGTGCCAGTAGTATGGACAGTATTAACTATGGCTACACCTTC,TRBV19,TRBJ1-2,-,-
CASSSSGGGETQYF,TGTGCCAGCAGCTCCTCGGGGGGGGGAGAGACCCAGTACTTC,TRBV7-9,TRBJ2-5,-,TRBD2
CASSVRDNYPGELFF,TGTGCCAGCAGCGTCCGGGACAACTATCCCGGGGAGCTGTTTTTT,TRBV9,TRBJ2-2,-,-
CASSPERQGIVGYTF,TGTGCCAGCTCACCAGAGCGACAGGGGATTGTTGGCTACACCTTC,TRBV18,TRBJ1-2,-,TRBD1
CASSFGQGLGSPLHF,TGTGCCAGCAGCTTTGGACAGGGTTTGGGTTCACCCCTCCACTTT,TRBV5-6,TRBJ1-6,once,TRBD1
CASSIDWSGRIPLHF,TGTGCCAGTAGTATCGACTGGTCGGGGAGAATTCCCCTCCACTTT,TRBV19,TRBJ1-6,-,-
CASSTGRTNEKLFF,TGTGCCAGCAGCACCGGGAGAACTAATGAAAAACTGTTTTTT,TRBV5-6,TRBJ1-4,-,-
CASTQSSGGLKGADTQYF,TGCGCCAGCACCCAATCCAGCGGGGGACTAAAAGGGGCAGATACGCAGTATTTT,TRBV5-1,TRBJ2-3,few,TRBD2
CASSPHQGKGDIQYF,TGTGCCAGCAGCCCGCATCAGGGAAAGGGGGACATTCAGTACTTC,TRBV5-4,TRBJ2-4,-,-
CASSYDSPSEQYF,TGTGCCAGCAGCTACGACAGCCCTTCCGAGCAGTACTTC,TRBV5-6,TRBJ2-7,few,-
CASNPTQGSHEQYF,TGTGCCAGCAACCCGACACAGGGGTCCCACGAGCAGTACTTC,TRBV6-1,TRBJ2-7,-,TRBD1